This T cell receptor beta chain originates from a study of shared clonotypes between healthy human individuals. Findings of the study overall: The sharing of about 5% of naive CD4 clonotypes was seen across a handful of donors.

V dropped 7 bases and J dropped 7 bases, with 23 bases sitting between them. The CDR3 is 15 residues long. CDR1 MGHDK and CDR2 SYGVNS come from the germline V gene. With regard to this clone: Its matching antigen is unknown.

Sequencing used immunoSEQ multiplex PCR; TCRdb keeps in-frame clones, though not all of them. The sample consists of 1 million to 1.3 million clones, 75% to 85% of them appearing once. This clonotype originated in a man aged 18-30 years in good health. Some clones in this sample may be carry-over from other donors' samples. The rearrangement links TRBV25-1 to TRBJ2-7, with D possibly TRBD1 on 6 matching bases. The material sequenced was memory CD4+ T cells from PBMCs. The sample's subset: CD45RA-negative fraction. CDR3 residues: CASTQDSGPFREQYF. The CDR3 bases are TGTGCCAGCACCCAGGACAGCGGTCCCTTTAGGGAGCAGTACTTC.